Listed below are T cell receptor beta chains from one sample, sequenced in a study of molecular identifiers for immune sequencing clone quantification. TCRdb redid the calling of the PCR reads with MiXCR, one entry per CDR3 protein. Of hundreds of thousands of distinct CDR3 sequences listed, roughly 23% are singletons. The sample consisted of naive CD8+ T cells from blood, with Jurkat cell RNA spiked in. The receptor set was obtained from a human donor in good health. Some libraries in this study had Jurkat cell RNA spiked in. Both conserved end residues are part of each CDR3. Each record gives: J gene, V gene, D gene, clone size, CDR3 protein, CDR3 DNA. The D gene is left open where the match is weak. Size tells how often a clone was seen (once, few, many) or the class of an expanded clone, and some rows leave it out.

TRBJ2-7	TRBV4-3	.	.	CASSQVSTGISEQYF	TGCGCCAGCAGCCAAGTTAGTACGGGAATCTCCGAGCAGTACTTC
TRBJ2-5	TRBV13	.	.	CASSPTGRETQYF	TGTGCCAGCAGCCCCACCGGCCGAGAGACCCAGTACTTC
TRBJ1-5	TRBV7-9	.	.	CASSLGPRDWNQPQHF	TGTGCCAGCAGCTTAGGCCCCAGGGATTGGAATCAGCCCCAGCATTTT
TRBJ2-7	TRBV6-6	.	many	CASSRGPETRAYEQYF	TGTGCCAGCAGTCGAGGCCCGGAAACCCGTGCCTACGAGCAGTACTTC
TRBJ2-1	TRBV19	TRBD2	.	CASRHIAGVYNEQFF	TGTGCCAGTAGACATATAGCGGGAGTCTACAATGAGCAGTTCTTC
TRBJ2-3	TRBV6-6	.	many	CASSYAKAKGDTQYF	TGTGCCAGCAGTTACGCGAAGGCCAAGGGGGATACGCAGTATTTT
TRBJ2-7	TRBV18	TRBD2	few	CASSPPGLAGSYEQYF	TGTGCCAGCTCACCGCCGGGACTAGCGGGGTCCTACGAGCAGTACTTC
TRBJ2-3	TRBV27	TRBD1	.	CASSSQGVLAVDTQYF	TGTGCCAGCAGTTCACAGGGGGTGCTAGCAGTAGATACGCAGTATTTT
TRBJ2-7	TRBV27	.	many	CASRSGLSSYEQYF	TGTGCCAGCCGTTCAGGACTTAGCTCCTACGAGCAGTACTTC
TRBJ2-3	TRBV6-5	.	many	CASSYTVVSPDTQYF	TGTGCCAGCAGTTACACAGTGGTCTCCCCGGATACGCAGTATTTT
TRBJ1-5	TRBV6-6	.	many	CASTHLGGHQPQHF	TGTGCCAGCACCCACTTAGGGGGGCATCAGCCCCAGCATTTT
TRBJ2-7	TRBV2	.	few	CASSEFSGSLSTSF	TGTGCCAGCAGTGAATTTTCAGGGAGTTTAAGCACCAGCTTC
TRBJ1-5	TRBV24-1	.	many	CATSDDGYNQPQHF	TGTGCCACCAGTGACGACGGCTACAATCAGCCCCAGCATTTT
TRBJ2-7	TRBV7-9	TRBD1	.	CASSLVFRDRVDEQYF	TGTGCCAGCAGCTTAGTCTTTCGAGACAGGGTAGACGAGCAGTACTTC
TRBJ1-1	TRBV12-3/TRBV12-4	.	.	CASSTQGSGDAFF	TGTGCCAGCAGTACCCAGGGGTCCGGGGACGCTTTCTTT
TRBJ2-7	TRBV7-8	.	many	CASRASYEQYF	TGTGCCAGCAGGGCGAGCTACGAGCAGTACTTC
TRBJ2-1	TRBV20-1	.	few	CSARPAVQDNEQFF	TGCAGTGCTAGACCAGCGGTACAGGACAATGAGCAGTTCTTC